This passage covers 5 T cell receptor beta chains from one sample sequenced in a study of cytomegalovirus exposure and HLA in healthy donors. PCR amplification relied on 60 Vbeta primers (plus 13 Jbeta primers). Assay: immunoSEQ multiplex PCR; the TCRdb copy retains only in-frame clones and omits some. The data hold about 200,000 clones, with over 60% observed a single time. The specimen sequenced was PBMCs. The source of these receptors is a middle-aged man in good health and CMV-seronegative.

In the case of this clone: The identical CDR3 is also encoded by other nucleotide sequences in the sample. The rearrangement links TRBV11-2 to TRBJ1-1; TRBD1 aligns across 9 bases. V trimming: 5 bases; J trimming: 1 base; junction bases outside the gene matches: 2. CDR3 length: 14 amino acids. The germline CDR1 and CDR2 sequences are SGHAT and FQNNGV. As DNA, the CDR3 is TGTGCCAGCAGCCTGGGACAGGGGAACACTGAAGCTTTCTTT. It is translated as CASSLGQGNTEAFF.

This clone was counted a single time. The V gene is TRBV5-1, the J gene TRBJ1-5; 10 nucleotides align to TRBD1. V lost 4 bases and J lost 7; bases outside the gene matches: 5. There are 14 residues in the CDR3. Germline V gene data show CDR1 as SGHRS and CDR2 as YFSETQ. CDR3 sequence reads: CASSPGTGDQPQHF. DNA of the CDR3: TGCGCCAGCAGCCCCGGGACAGGGGACCAGCCCCAGCATTTT.

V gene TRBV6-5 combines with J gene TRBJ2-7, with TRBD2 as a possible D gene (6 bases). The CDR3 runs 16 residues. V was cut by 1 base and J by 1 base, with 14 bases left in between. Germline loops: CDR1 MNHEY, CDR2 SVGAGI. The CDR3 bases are TGTGCCAGCAGTTACTGGAGGGCAGCGCCTTCCTACGAGCAGTACTTC. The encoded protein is CASSYWRAAPSYEQYF.

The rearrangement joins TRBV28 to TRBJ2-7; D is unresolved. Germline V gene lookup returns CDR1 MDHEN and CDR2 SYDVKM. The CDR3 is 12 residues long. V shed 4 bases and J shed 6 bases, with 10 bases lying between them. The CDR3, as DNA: TGTGCCAGCAGTTCGAGACTGCGCGAGCAGTACTTC. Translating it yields CASSSRLREQYF. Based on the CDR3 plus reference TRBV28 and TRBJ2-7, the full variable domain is DVKVTQSSRYLVKRTGEKVFLECVQDMDHENMFWYRQDPGLGLRLIYFSYDVKMKEKGDIPEGYSVSREKKERFSLILESASTNQTSMYLCASSSRLREQYFGPGTRLTVT.

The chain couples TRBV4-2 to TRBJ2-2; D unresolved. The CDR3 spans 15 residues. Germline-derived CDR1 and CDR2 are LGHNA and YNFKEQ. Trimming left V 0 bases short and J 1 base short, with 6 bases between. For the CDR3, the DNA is TGTGCCAGCAGCCAAGAGGCAGTGAACACCGGGGAGCTGTTTTTT. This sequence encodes CASSQEAVNTGELFF.